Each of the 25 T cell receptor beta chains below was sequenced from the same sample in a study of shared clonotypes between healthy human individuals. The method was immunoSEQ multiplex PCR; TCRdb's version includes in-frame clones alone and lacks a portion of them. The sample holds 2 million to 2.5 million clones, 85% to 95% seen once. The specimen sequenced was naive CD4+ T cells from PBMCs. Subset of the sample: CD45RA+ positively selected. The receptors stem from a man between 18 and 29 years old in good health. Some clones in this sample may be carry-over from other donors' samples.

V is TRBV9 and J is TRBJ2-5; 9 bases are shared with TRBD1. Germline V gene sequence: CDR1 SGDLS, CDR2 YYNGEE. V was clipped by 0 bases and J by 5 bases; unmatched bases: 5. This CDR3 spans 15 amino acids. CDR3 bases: TGTGCCAGCAGCGTAGGCAGGGACAGGGTTGAGACCCAGTACTTC. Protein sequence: CASSVGRDRVETQYF. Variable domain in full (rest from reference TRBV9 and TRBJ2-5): DSGVTQTPKHLITATGQRVTLRCSPRSGDLSVYWYQQSLDQGLQFLIQYYNGEERAKGNILERFSAQQFPDLHSELNLSSLELGDSALYFCASSVGRDRVETQYFGPGTRLLVL.

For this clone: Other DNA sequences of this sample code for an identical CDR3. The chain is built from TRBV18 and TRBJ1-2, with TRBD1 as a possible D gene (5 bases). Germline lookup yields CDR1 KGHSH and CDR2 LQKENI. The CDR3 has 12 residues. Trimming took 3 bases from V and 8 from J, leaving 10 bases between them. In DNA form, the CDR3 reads TGTGCCAGCTCACCCTCGGGGGACGGCTACACCTTC. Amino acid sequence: CASSPSGDGYTF.

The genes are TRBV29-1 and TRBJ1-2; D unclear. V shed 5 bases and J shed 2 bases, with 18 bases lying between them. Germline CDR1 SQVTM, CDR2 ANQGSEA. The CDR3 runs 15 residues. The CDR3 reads CSVSGGGRSNYGYTF. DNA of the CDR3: TGCAGCGTTTCTGGAGGCGGTCGATCCAACTATGGCTACACCTTC.

The CDR3 sequence is CASSLLGGFDYGYTF. CDR3 nucleotides: TGTGCCAGCAGCTTATTGGGGGGTTTCGACTATGGCTACACCTTC. The chain is built from TRBV7-2 and TRBJ1-2, with D tentatively TRBD1 (5 bases). The CDR3 runs 15 residues. Germline CDR1 and CDR2: SGHTA and FQGNSA. The germline V and J ends were trimmed by 2 bases and 3 bases, with 13 bases remaining between them.

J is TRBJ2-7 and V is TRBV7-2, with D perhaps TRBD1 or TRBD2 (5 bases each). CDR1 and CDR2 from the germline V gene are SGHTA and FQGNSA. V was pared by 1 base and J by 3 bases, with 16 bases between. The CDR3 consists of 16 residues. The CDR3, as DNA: TGTGCCAGCAGCTTAGTCTTTGTCGGGACCGGCTACGAGCAGTACTTC. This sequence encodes CASSLVFVGTGYEQYF.

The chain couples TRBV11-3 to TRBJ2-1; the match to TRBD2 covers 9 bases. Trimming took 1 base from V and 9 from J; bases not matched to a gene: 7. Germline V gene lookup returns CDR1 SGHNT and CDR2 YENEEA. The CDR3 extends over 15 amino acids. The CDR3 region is CASSLGLAERGEQFF. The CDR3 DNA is TGTGCCAGCAGCTTAGGACTAGCGGAGCGGGGTGAGCAGTTCTTC.

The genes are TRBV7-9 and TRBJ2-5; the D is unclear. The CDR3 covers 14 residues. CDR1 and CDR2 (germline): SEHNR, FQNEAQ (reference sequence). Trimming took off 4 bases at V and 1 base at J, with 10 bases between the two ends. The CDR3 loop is CASSSPYSQETQYF. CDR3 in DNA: TGTGCCAGCAGCTCCCCATATTCCCAAGAGACCCAGTACTTC.

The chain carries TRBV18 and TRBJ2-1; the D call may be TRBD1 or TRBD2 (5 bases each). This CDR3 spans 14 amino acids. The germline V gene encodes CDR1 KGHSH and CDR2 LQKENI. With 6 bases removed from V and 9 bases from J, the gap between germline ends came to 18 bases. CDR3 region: CASSLLRGRSEQFF. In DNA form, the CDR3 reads TGTGCCAGCTCCCTCCTAAGGGGACGGAGTGAGCAGTTCTTC.

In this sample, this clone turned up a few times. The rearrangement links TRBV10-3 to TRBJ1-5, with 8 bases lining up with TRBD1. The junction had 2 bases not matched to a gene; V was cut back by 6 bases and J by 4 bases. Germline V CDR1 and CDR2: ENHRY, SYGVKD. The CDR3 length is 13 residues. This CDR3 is CAIRDRVNQPQHF. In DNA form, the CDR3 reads TGTGCCATCAGGGACAGGGTGAATCAGCCCCAGCATTTT.

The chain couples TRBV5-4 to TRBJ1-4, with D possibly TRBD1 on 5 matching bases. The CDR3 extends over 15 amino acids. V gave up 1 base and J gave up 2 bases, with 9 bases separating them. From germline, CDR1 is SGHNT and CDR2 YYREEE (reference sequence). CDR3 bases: TGTGCCAGCAGCTTGAGGGGAGGGACTAATGAAAAACTGTTTTTT. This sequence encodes CASSLRGGTNEKLFF.

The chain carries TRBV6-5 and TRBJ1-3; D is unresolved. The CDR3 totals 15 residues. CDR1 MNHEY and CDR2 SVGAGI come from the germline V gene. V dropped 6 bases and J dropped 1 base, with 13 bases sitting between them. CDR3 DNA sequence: TGTGCCAGCAGACCACCGGGCCAGTCTGGAAACACCATATATTTT. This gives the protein CASRPPGQSGNTIYF.

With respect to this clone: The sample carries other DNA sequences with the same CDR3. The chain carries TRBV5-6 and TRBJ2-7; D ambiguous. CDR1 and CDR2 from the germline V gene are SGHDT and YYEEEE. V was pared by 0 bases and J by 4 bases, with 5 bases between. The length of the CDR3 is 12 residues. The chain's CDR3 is CASSLEPYEQYF. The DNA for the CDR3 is TGTGCCAGCAGCTTGGAGCCATACGAGCAGTACTTC.

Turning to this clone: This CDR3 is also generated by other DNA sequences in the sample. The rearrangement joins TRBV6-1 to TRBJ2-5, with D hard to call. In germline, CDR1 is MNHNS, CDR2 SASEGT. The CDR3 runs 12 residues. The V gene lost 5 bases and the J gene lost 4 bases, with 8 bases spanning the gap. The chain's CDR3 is CASSPRRETQYF. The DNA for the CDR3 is TGTGCCAGCAGTCCCCGCCGAGAGACCCAGTACTTC.

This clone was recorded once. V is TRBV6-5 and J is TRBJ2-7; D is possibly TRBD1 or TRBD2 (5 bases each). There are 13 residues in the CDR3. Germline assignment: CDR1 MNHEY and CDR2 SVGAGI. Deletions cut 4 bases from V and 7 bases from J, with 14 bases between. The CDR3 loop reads CASSLIGDGEQYF. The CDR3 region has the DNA TGTGCCAGCAGTTTGATTGGGGACGGTGAGCAGTACTTC.

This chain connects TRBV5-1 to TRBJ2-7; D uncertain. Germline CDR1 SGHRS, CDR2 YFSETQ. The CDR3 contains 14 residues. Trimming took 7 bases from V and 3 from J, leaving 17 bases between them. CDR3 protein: CASPFRGPGYEQYF. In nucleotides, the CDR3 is TGCGCCAGCCCTTTTCGTGGTCCAGGCTACGAGCAGTACTTC. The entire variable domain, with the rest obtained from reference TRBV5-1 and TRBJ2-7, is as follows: KAGVTQTPRYLIKTRGQQVTLSCSPISGHRSVSWYQQTPGQGLQFLFEYFSETQRNKGNFPGRFSGRQFSNSRSEMNVSTLELGDSALYLCASPFRGPGYEQYFGPGTRLTVT.

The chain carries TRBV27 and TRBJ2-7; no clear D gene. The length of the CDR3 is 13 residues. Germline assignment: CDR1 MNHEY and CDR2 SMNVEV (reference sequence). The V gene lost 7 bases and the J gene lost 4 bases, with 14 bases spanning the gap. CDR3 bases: TGTGCCAGCACCTCTCCCCAAGCTTACGAGCAGTACTTC. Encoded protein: CASTSPQAYEQYF.

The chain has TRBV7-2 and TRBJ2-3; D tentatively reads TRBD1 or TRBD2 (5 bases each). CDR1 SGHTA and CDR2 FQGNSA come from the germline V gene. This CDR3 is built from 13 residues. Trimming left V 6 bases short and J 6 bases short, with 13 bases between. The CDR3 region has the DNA TGTGCCAGCAGTCCCGGGGCGCGGGATACGCAGTATTTT. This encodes CASSPGARDTQYF. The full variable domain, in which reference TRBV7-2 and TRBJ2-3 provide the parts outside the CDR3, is GAGVSQSPSNKVTEKGKDVELRCDPISGHTALYWYRQSLGQGLEFLIYFQGNSAPDKSGLPSDRFSAERTGGSVSTLTIQRTQQEDSAVYLCASSPGARDTQYFGPGTRLTVL.

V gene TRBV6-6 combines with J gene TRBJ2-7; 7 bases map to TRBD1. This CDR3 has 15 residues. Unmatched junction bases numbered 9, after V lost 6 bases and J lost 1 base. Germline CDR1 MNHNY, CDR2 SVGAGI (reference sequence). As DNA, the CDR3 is TGTGCCAGCAGCCCAGGGGGTGGGGTGTCCTACGAGCAGTACTTC. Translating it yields CASSPGGGVSYEQYF.

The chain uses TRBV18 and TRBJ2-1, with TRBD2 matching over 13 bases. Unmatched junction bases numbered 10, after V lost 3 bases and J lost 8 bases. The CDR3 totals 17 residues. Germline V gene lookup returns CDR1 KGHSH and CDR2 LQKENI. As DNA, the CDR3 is TGTGCCAGCTCACCCCCCACTAGCGGGAGGGCCTTTGATGAGCAGTTCTTC. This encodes CASSPPTSGRAFDEQFF.

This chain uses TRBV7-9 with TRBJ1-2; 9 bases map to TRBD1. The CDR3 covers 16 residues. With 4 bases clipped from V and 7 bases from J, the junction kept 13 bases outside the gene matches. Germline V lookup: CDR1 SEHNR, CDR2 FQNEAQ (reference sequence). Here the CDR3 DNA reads TGTGCCAGCAGCTACCAAACAGGGGGCGCCTCGGGTGGCTACACCTTC. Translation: CASSYQTGGASGGYTF.

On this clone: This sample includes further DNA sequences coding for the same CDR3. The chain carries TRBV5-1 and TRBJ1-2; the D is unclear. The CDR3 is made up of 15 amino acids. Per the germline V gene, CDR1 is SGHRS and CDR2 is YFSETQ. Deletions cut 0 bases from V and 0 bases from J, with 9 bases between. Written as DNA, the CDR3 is TGCGCCAGCAGCTTGGAGGCCGGGGCTAACTATGGCTACACCTTC. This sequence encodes CASSLEAGANYGYTF.

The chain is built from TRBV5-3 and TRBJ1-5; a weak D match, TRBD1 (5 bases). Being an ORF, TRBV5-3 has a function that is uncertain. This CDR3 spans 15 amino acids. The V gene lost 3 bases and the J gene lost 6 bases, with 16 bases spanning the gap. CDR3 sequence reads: CARSCEGRRVQPQHF. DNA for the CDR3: TGTGCCAGAAGCTGTGAGGGGCGCAGGGTTCAGCCCCAGCATTTT.

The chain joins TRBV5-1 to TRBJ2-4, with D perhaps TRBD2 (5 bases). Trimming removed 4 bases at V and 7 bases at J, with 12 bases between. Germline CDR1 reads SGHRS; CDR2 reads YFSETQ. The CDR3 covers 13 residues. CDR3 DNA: TGCGCCAGCAGCCTTGGGAGTGAGAACATTCAGTACTTC. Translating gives CASSLGSENIQYF. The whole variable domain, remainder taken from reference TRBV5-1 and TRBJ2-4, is KAGVTQTPRYLIKTRGQQVTLSCSPISGHRSVSWYQQTPGQGLQFLFEYFSETQRNKGNFPGRFSGRQFSNSRSEMNVSTLELGDSALYLCASSLGSENIQYFGAGTRLSVL.

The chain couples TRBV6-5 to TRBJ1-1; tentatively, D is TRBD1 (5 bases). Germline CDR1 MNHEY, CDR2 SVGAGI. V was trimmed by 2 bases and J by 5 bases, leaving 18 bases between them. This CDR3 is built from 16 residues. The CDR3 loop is CASSYERGGLRTEAFF. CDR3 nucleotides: TGTGCCAGCAGTTACGAGAGGGGAGGGCTTCGGACTGAAGCTTTCTTT.

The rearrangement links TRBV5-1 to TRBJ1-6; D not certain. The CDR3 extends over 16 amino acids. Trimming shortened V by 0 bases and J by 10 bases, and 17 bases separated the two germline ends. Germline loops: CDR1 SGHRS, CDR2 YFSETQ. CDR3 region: CASSLGLYLSGSPLHF. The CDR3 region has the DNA TGCGCCAGCAGCTTGGGACTTTACCTATCTGGCTCACCCCTCCACTTT.